A single TCR beta chain is shown here with its context. Its antigen is as yet unknown. The sample belongs to a study of blood T cells in healthy people across ages. Study results and limitations: Shifts in expanded clonotypes may have been confounded by donor CMV status, which was unknown.

A second roughly 6 to 11 cycle PCR used barcoded and J-beta primers. MiXCR was run by TCRdb on the 5' RACE reads, yielding one entry per CDR3 protein. The sample lists about 1.8 million distinct CDR3 sequences; roughly 50% were seen once. This CDR3 region has 15 residues. J lost 2 bases, V lost 4 bases, and 7 bases had no gene match. Germline V gene lookup returns CDR1 SEHNR and CDR2 FQNEAQ (reference sequence). The V and J genes are TRBV7-9 and TRBJ2-5; 7 nucleotides line up with TRBD2. This sequence originates from a middle-aged woman in good health. The sample consisted of blood. Written as DNA, the CDR3 is TGTGCCAGCAGCTACCCAGCGGGGATACAAGAGACCCAGTACTTC. It encodes CASSYPAGIQETQYF.